A selection of T cell receptor beta chains follows, all from one sample in a study of T cells in tumors after PD-1 blockade. Clones were read by immunoSEQ multiplex PCR, and TCRdb kept only the in-frame ones, dropping some. The repertoire holds approximately 9,300 clones, with approximately 61% as singletons. The sample was tumor tissue, taken after anti-PD-1 treatment. Receptors were obtained from a human donor with basal cell carcinoma. CDR3s include the opening cysteine and the closing phenylalanine or tryptophan. The order of the fields is J gene, V gene, D gene, CDR3 length, clone size, CDR3 protein, CDR3 DNA. The D gene is left open where the match is weak. The size of a clone is reported for some rows only, either as once, few or many, or as a class for expanded clones.

TRBJ1-2 | TRBV30 | . | 12 | . | CAWSSSIGGYTF | TGTGCCTGGAGTTCCAGCATTGGTGGCTACACCTTC
TRBJ2-1 | TRBV19 | . | 15 | . | CASSTGATLYNEQFF | TGTGCCAGTAGTACCGGTGCTACACTTTACAATGAGCAGTTCTTC
TRBJ2-7 | TRBV5-4 | . | 15 | . | CASSFGGRGRSEQYF | TGTGCCAGCAGCTTCGGGGGGAGGGGGCGATCCGAGCAGTACTTC
TRBJ1-1 | TRBV2 | . | 16 | . | CASSEAHDEKRPEAFF | TGTGCCAGCAGTGAAGCGCATGATGAGAAGAGACCTGAAGCTTTCTTT
TRBJ2-3 | TRBV7-2 | TRBD2 | 17 | few | CASSLVLAGGTTDTQYF | TGTGCCAGCAGCTTAGTTCTAGCGGGGGGCACGACAGATACGCAGTATTTT
TRBJ1-5 | TRBV6-5 | . | 13 | . | CASNRDSNQPQHF | TGTGCCAGCAACAGGGATAGCAATCAGCCCCAGCATTTT
TRBJ2-3 | TRBV7-9 | . | 13 | few | CASSLNGRDTQYF | TGTGCCAGCAGTTTAAATGGCCGAGATACGCAGTATTTT
TRBJ1-2 | TRBV27 | TRBD1 | 16 | medium-sized | CASSLTDRGRSHGYTF | TGTGCCAGCAGTCTCACAGACAGGGGGCGCAGCCATGGCTACACCTTC
TRBJ2-7 | TRBV5-1 | TRBD1 | 15 | . | CASSSGGQVVYEQYF | TGCGCCAGCAGCTCTGGGGGACAGGTCGTCTACGAGCAGTACTTC
TRBJ1-6 | TRBV19 | . | 15 | . | CASREMSSYNSPLHF | TGTGCCAGTAGGGAAATGAGCTCCTATAATTCACCCCTCCACTTT
TRBJ2-2 | TRBV6-2/TRBV6-3 | . | 17 | . | CASSDQSRVFLAGELFF | TGTGCCAGCAGTGACCAAAGCAGGGTATTTTTAGCCGGGGAGCTGTTTTTT
TRBJ1-4 | TRBV9 | . | 14 | few | CASSVQGTDEKLFF | TGTGCCAGCAGCGTTCAGGGTACAGATGAAAAACTGTTTTTT
TRBJ2-5 | TRBV3-1/TRBV3-2 | . | 15 | . | CASSQDAGVGVTQYF | TGTGCCAGCAGCCAAGATGCAGGGGTGGGGGTAACCCAGTACTTC
TRBJ2-1 | TRBV27 | . | 13 | . | CASSSERLHEQFF | TGTGCCAGCAGTTCCGAGCGCCTCCATGAGCAGTTCTTC
TRBJ1-5 | TRBV18 | . | 15 | medium-sized | CASSPRQERNQPQHF | TGTGCCAGCTCACCACGACAGGAGAGGAATCAGCCCCAGCATTTT
TRBJ2-5 | TRBV5-1 | . | 14 | . | CASSLSRGWETQYF | TGCGCCAGCAGCTTGTCCAGGGGCTGGGAGACCCAGTACTTC
TRBJ2-5 | TRBV15 | TRBD2 | 15 | . | CATSRAGGYIETQYF | TGTGCCACCAGCAGAGCGGGAGGGTATATCGAGACCCAGTACTTC
TRBJ2-7 | TRBV6-5 | TRBD2 | 14 | . | CASRVAGGYYEQYF | TGTGCCAGCAGGGTAGCGGGAGGGTACTACGAGCAGTACTTC
TRBJ2-7 | TRBV6-2/TRBV6-3 | TRBD1 | 15 | . | CASSSEWTGAIEQYF | TGTGCCAGCAGCTCCGAGTGGACAGGGGCAATCGAGCAGTACTTC
TRBJ2-5 | TRBV4-1 | . | 13 | . | CASSQPGTETQYF | TGCGCCAGCAGCCAACCTGGGACAGAGACCCAGTACTTC
TRBJ1-1 | TRBV7-9 | . | 13 | few | CASSWDERTEAFF | TGTGCCAGCAGCTGGGACGAGAGGACTGAAGCTTTCTTT
TRBJ1-2 | TRBV7-3 | . | 13 | . | CASSPSRGWGYTF | TGTGCCAGCAGCCCCAGCCGGGGTTGGGGCTACACCTTC
TRBJ1-3 | TRBV7-6 | TRBD1 | 15 | . | CASSPRQGSGNTIYF | TGTGCCAGCAGCCCGAGACAGGGTTCTGGAAACACCATATATTTT
TRBJ2-7 | TRBV6-4 | . | 13 | . | CASSIDRDNEQYF | TGTGCCAGCAGTATAGACCGGGATAACGAGCAGTACTTC
TRBJ1-6 | TRBV11-3 | . | 15 | large | CASSLGGRQNSPLHF | TGTGCCAGCAGCTTAGGGGGCAGGCAAAATTCACCCCTCCACTTT
TRBJ1-2 | TRBV2 | TRBD1 | 14 | . | CASNSGRGLDGYTF | TGTGCCAGCAATTCTGGCAGGGGGCTGGATGGCTACACCTTC
TRBJ2-3 | TRBV9 | . | 15 | . | CASTRDVSSTDTQYF | TGTGCCAGCACCCGGGACGTTTCTAGCACAGATACGCAGTATTTT
TRBJ1-4 | TRBV11-3 | . | 14 | . | CASSPFRTNEKLFF | TGTGCCAGCAGCCCCTTTAGGACCAATGAAAAACTGTTTTTT
TRBJ1-2 | TRBV6-5 | . | 15 | . | CASSYSGRTLWGYTF | TGTGCCAGCAGTTACTCGGGTCGGACCTTGTGGGGCTACACCTTC
TRBJ2-1 | TRBV28 | TRBD2 | 15 | once | CASSQLAGVGNEQFF | TGTGCCAGCAGTCAACTAGCGGGAGTAGGCAATGAGCAGTTCTTC
TRBJ2-7 | TRBV7-6 | . | 15 | . | CASSLAADGTYEQYF | TGTGCCAGCAGCTTAGCCGCGGACGGTACCTACGAGCAGTACTTC
TRBJ2-1 | TRBV7-3 | TRBD2 | 16 | . | CASSTFGLADYNEQFF | TGTGCCAGCAGCACCTTCGGACTAGCGGACTACAATGAGCAGTTCTTC
TRBJ2-7 | TRBV7-2 | TRBD2 | 14 | . | CASSFSGTTYEQYF | TGTGCCAGCAGCTTTAGCGGGACCACGTACGAGCAGTACTTC
TRBJ2-7 | TRBV29-1 | . | 13 | . | CSVEPTQGSEQYF | TGCAGCGTTGAACCTACCCAGGGCTCCGAGCAGTACTTC
TRBJ1-1 | TRBV29-1 | . | 13 | . | CSVDDRLNTEAFF | TGCAGCGTTGATGACAGACTGAACACTGAAGCTTTCTTT
TRBJ1-2 | TRBV10-3 | . | 14 | few | CAISEGRQNYGYTF | TGTGCCATCAGTGAGGGAAGACAGAACTATGGCTACACCTTC
TRBJ2-7 | TRBV28 | . | 13 | . | CASSPDTFNEQYF | TGTGCCAGCAGCCCGGACACCTTTAACGAGCAGTACTTC
TRBJ1-1 | TRBV3-1/TRBV3-2 | . | 14 | . | CASSWLSIRTEAFF | TGTGCCAGCAGCTGGCTTTCAATTCGCACTGAAGCTTTCTTT
TRBJ2-1 | TRBV6-5 | . | 13 | few | CASSYSGGKEQFF | TGTGCCAGCAGTTACTCAGGTGGGAAGGAGCAGTTCTTC
TRBJ2-7 | TRBV6-1 | . | 14 | few | CASSEEPRSYEQYF | TGTGCCAGCAGTGAAGAACCCCGCTCCTACGAGCAGTACTTC
TRBJ2-1 | TRBV4-3 | . | 16 | few | CASSQDSTSSYNEQFF | TGCGCCAGCAGCCAAGACAGTACGAGCTCCTACAATGAGCAGTTCTTC
TRBJ2-3 | TRBV9 | TRBD2 | 16 | few | CASSVRTSASTDTQYF | TGTGCCAGCAGCGTCAGGACTAGTGCGAGCACAGATACGCAGTATTTT
TRBJ1-6 | TRBV6-5 | . | 14 | . | CASSYSRQQSPLHF | TGTGCCAGCAGTTACTCGAGACAGCAATCACCCCTCCACTTT